This TCR beta chain comes out of a study of cytomegalovirus exposure and HLA in healthy donors. Study at large: When 300 to 400 donors were genotyped, roughly 82% of them were found to fall in the Caucasian-associated ancestry cluster. Study-level points and caveats: A highly shared variant cluster was judged a likely technical artifact. Data from an earlier analysis indicated that most TCR beta V segments were productive either about 87% or about 30% of the time.

Deletions cut 3 bases from V and 2 bases from J, with 16 bases between. Germline assignment: CDR1 KGHSH and CDR2 LQKENI. CDR3 length equals 17 residues. The PCR was carried out with 60 Vbeta primers and 13 Jbeta primers. The repertoire was sequenced with immunoSEQ multiplex PCR; TCRdb's copy has only in-frame clones and lacks some. The table shows about 160,000 clones, with about four fifths occurring only once. Regarding this clone: The antigen is unknown.

The sequenced material came from PBMCs. The receptor's source is a woman aged 45-65 years in good health and CMV-seronegative. The V gene is TRBV18, the J gene TRBJ2-2; D perhaps matches TRBD1 (6 bases). CDR3 bases: TGTGCCAGCTCACCGCGGGCAGGACAGAGTAACACCGGGGAGCTGTTTTTT. It translates to CASSPRAGQSNTGELFF.